The 24 T cell receptor beta chains below all came from one sample that was sequenced in a study of siplizumab effects on memory and regulatory T cells. Sequencing used immunoSEQ multiplex PCR; TCRdb keeps in-frame clones, though not all of them. Here the sample spans around 100,000 clones, approximately 94% being singletons. The sample was non-Treg CD4+ T cells sorted from blood. Receptor source: a human donor in good health.

The chain couples TRBV19 to TRBJ2-4; 14 nucleotides match TRBD2. Germline CDR1 LNHDA, CDR2 SQIVND (reference sequence). Trimming took 7 bases from V and 0 from J; bases not matched to a gene: 11. The CDR3 contains 19 residues. The chain's CDR3 is CASNQWGLAGALAKNIQYF. CDR3 nucleotide sequence: TGTGCCAGTAACCAATGGGGACTAGCGGGAGCGCTAGCCAAAAACATTCAGTACTTC.

The CDR3 loop is CASSLRGLAGLDEQYF. CDR3 coding DNA: TGTGCCAGCAGCTTAAGAGGACTAGCGGGTTTGGACGAGCAGTACTTC. This chain uses TRBV7-3 with TRBJ2-7; TRBD2 aligns across 11 bases. V dropped 1 base and J dropped 5; count of bases not matched to a gene: 7. The CDR3 has 16 residues. Germline lookup yields CDR1 SGHTA and CDR2 FQGTGA.

CDR3 amino acids: CASSQGLAGVYEQYF. In DNA, the CDR3 is TGTGCCAGCAGCCAGGGACTAGCGGGAGTGTACGAGCAGTACTTC. The chain employs TRBV16 and TRBJ2-7; TRBD2 matches 14 bases. The germline V gene has CDR1 KGHSY and CDR2 FQNENV. The length of the CDR3 is 15 residues. The V gene end was trimmed by 3 bases and the J gene end by 4 bases; junction bases not matched to a gene: 2.

This chain links TRBV9 with TRBJ2-5; no definite D call. V was pared by 4 bases and J by 5 bases, with 15 bases between. The CDR3 contains 14 residues. Germline CDR1 reads SGDLS; CDR2 reads YYNGEE. The CDR3 DNA sequence: TGTGCCAGCAGCCCTCGTTTGTCGGTGGAGACCCAGTACTTC. It translates to CASSPRLSVETQYF.

V gene TRBV11-2 combines with J gene TRBJ1-1, with a tentative D call TRBD1 (6 bases). The CDR3 is made up of 18 amino acids. V shed 3 bases and J shed 0 bases, with 20 bases lying between them. Germline assignment: CDR1 SGHAT and CDR2 FQNNGV. The CDR3 here is CASSFDVRGQFMNTEAFF. In DNA form, the CDR3 reads TGTGCCAGCAGCTTCGATGTCAGGGGACAATTCATGAACACTGAAGCTTTCTTT.

The chain has TRBV5-1 and TRBJ2-3; 9 bases fit TRBD2. The CDR3 is 14 residues long. Germline CDR1 reads SGHRS; CDR2 reads YFSETQ. The junction had 6 bases not matched to a gene; V was cut back by 5 bases and J by 5 bases. The CDR3 sequence is CASRIAGDVDTQYF. CDR3 in DNA: TGCGCCAGCAGGATAGCGGGAGACGTAGATACGCAGTATTTT.

The genes are TRBV7-9 and TRBJ1-1; D gene unclear. V gave up 5 bases and J gave up 6 bases, with 16 bases separating them. This CDR3 comprises 14 residues. The germline CDR1 and CDR2 sequences are SEHNR and FQNEAQ (reference sequence). Written as DNA, the CDR3 is TGTGCCAGCAGCCCACCTCGACGAGGGTCTGAAGCTTTCTTT. It encodes CASSPPRRGSEAFF.

This sequence joins TRBV6-6 and TRBJ2-1; 11 bases are a match to TRBD2. Germline V gives CDR1 MNHNY, CDR2 SVGAGI (reference sequence). The ends lost 5 bases at V and 7 bases at J; junction bases unmatched: 7. The CDR3 loop spans 15 amino acids. Here the CDR3 DNA reads TGTGCCAGCAGTCTAGCGGGAGGTGTGGGAAATGAGCAGTTCTTC. Its translation: CASSLAGGVGNEQFF.

The chain joins TRBV7-9 to TRBJ1-1; D is perhaps TRBD1 (6 bases). The CDR3 spans 14 residues. The V end lost 0 bases, the J end lost 4 bases, and 9 bases lay between the germline ends. Germline CDR1 SEHNR, CDR2 FQNEAQ (reference sequence). CDR3 sequence (DNA): TGTGCCAGCAGCTTAGCTGCAGGGGCCACTGAAGCTTTCTTT. Residues: CASSLAAGATEAFF. Full variable domain (outside the CDR3, taken from reference TRBV7-9 and TRBJ1-1): DTGVSQNPRHKITKRGQNVTFRCDPISEHNRLYWYRQTLGQGPEFLTYFQNEAQLEKSRLLSDRFSAERPKGSFSTLEIQRTEQGDSAMYLCASSLAAGATEAFFGQGTRLTVV.

The rearrangement joins TRBV7-9 to TRBJ2-4; D unclear. The CDR3 covers 11 residues. V was cut by 5 bases and J by 8 bases, with 7 bases left in between. In germline, CDR1 is SEHNR, CDR2 FQNEAQ (reference sequence). CDR3 sequence (DNA): TGTGCCAGCAGCGCCGCTGACATTCAGTACTTC. Encoded protein: CASSAADIQYF.

The J gene is TRBJ2-7, the V gene TRBV10-3; D not certain. Between the trimmed V and J ends, which lost 2 bases and 0 bases, there was a span of 8 bases. This CDR3 is 14 amino acids long. The germline CDR1 and CDR2 sequences are ENHRY and SYGVKD. The DNA for the CDR3 is TGTGCCATCAGTGAGGACACCACCTCCTACGAGCAGTACTTC. The encoded protein is CAISEDTTSYEQYF.

The sample holds one count of this clone. Different DNA sequences within this sample yield the same CDR3. The rearrangement uses TRBV7-9 and TRBJ2-2; the D gene could be TRBD1 or TRBD2 (5 bases each). The CDR3 has 14 residues. Looked up from germline, CDR1 is SEHNR and CDR2 is FQNEAQ (reference sequence). Trimming removed 0 bases from V and 6 bases from J, with 8 bases in between. CDR3 in amino acids: CASSLAGGAGELFF. The CDR3 nucleotides are TGTGCCAGCAGCTTAGCTGGGGGAGCCGGGGAGCTGTTTTTT.

V is TRBV19 and J is TRBJ1-1; 8 nucleotides match TRBD1. CDR3 length: 17 residues. The germline CDR1 and CDR2 sequences are LNHDA and SQIVND (reference sequence). The ends lost 6 bases at V and 8 bases at J; junction bases unmatched: 20. The CDR3 region is CASSHIGPGAGGSEAFF. The DNA for the CDR3 is TGTGCCAGTAGCCACATTGGACCGGGGGCAGGGGGCTCCGAAGCTTTCTTT.

The chain combines TRBV28 with TRBJ1-1; D not resolved. CDR1 and CDR2 (germline): MDHEN, SYDVKM. The CDR3 extends over 11 amino acids. Trimming shortened V by 6 bases and J by 8 bases, and 10 bases separated the two germline ends. In nucleotides, the CDR3 is TGTGCCAGCAGCGCCAATCTGGAAGCTTTCTTT. Protein product: CASSANLEAFF. Supplemented by reference TRBV28 and TRBJ1-1, the full variable domain reads DVKVTQSSRYLVKRTGEKVFLECVQDMDHENMFWYRQDPGLGLRLIYFSYDVKMKEKGDIPEGYSVSREKKERFSLILESASTNQTSMYLCASSANLEAFFGQGTRLTVV.

This chain links TRBV28 with TRBJ2-3; 9 bases fit TRBD2. V lost 4 bases, J lost 4 bases, and 12 bases stayed unmatched. The CDR3 runs to 17 residues. Germline values: CDR1 MDHEN, CDR2 SYDVKM. The CDR3 region has the DNA TGTGCCAGCAGTTCTACCCGTCTAGCGGGATTCTCAGATACGCAGTATTTT. Translation gives CASSSTRLAGFSDTQYF.

The chain carries TRBV25-1 and TRBJ2-5; D call uncertain. The germline gives CDR1 MGHDK, CDR2 SYGVNS. Trimming cost V 1 base and J 2 bases, with 8 bases left between them. This CDR3 has 14 amino acids. The CDR3 protein is CASSESPEQETQYF. DNA of the CDR3: TGTGCCAGCAGTGAATCGCCTGAACAAGAGACCCAGTACTTC.

The chain couples TRBV28 to TRBJ1-2; D perhaps matches TRBD1 (5 bases). CDR3 length equals 12 residues. Germline V gene lookup returns CDR1 MDHEN and CDR2 SYDVKM. Trimming cost V 7 bases and J 4 bases, with 10 bases left between them. The CDR3 is CASNRGPYGYTF. The CDR3, as DNA: TGTGCCAGCAACCGGGGCCCCTATGGCTACACCTTC.

The chain combines TRBV28 with TRBJ1-2; D is unresolved. CDR3 length equals 13 residues. Germline V gene data show CDR1 as MDHEN and CDR2 as SYDVKM. V was cut by 2 bases and J by 2 bases, with 6 bases left in between. CDR3 residues: CASSLPGNYGYTF. The CDR3, as DNA: TGTGCCAGCAGTTTACCAGGAAACTATGGCTACACCTTC.

This rearrangement joins TRBV2 to TRBJ2-7; a weak D match, TRBD2 (6 bases). With 4 bases removed from V and 6 bases from J, the gap between germline ends came to 19 bases. Germline V lookup: CDR1 SNHLY, CDR2 FYNNEI. This CDR3 spans 15 amino acids. DNA of the CDR3: TGTGCCAGCAGTGGCGGGGTCCGTCCGGCTAGCGAGCAGTACTTC. Translation gives CASSGGVRPASEQYF. The variable domain in full, with the rest retrieved from reference TRBV2 and TRBJ2-7, is EPEVTQTPSHQVTQMGQEVILRCVPISNHLYFYWYRQILGQKVEFLVSFYNNEISEKSEIFDDQFSVERPDGSNFTLKIRSTKLEDSAMYFCASSGGVRPASEQYFGPGTRLTVT.

The CDR3 protein is CASSPPITSGRSYNEQFF. The CDR3 region has the DNA TGTGCCAGCTCACCCCCTATTACTAGCGGGAGGTCCTACAATGAGCAGTTCTTC. The rearrangement joins TRBV18 to TRBJ2-1, with 12 bases identical to TRBD2. Trimming took 3 bases from V and 1 from J; bases not matched to a gene: 7. The CDR3 runs 18 residues. From germline, CDR1 is KGHSH and CDR2 LQKENI.

The rearrangement links TRBV15 to TRBJ1-2; D unclear. The V gene's germline CDR1 is LNHNV and CDR2 YYDKDF (reference sequence). V lost 4 bases and J lost 10, with 16 bases in between. This CDR3 is 13 amino acids long. For the CDR3, the DNA is TGTGCCACCAGCACGGCCTCCGGAGCCGCCTACACCTTC. This encodes CATSTASGAAYTF.

This chain uses TRBV4-1 with TRBJ1-5; D call uncertain. V was clipped by 0 bases and J by 5 bases, with 8 bases between them. Germline CDR1 reads MGHRA; CDR2 reads YSYEKL. The CDR3 spans 14 residues. Here the CDR3 DNA reads TGCGCCAGCAGCCAAGATGGGAGGGATCAGCCCCAGCATTTT. Residues: CASSQDGRDQPQHF.

The chain couples TRBV25-1 to TRBJ2-7; 7 nucleotides line up with TRBD2. CDR3 length: 12 residues. Germline lookup yields CDR1 MGHDK and CDR2 SYGVNS. Trimming at V came to 2 bases and at J to 8 bases, leaving 3 bases not matched to a gene. This chain's CDR3 is CASSEGGGKQYF. The CDR3 DNA reads as TGTGCCAGCAGTGAAGGGGGGGGGAAGCAGTACTTC.

CDR3 sequence (DNA): TGTGCCAGCAGCGACCTCGACAGGGTTCTAAGCTCTCAATATTCCTATGGCTACACCTTC. This gives the protein CASSDLDRVLSSQYSYGYTF. J is TRBJ1-2 and V is TRBV28; 7 nucleotides line up with TRBD1. V gave up 6 bases and J gave up 4 bases; unmatched junction bases: 26. Germline V gene data show CDR1 as MDHEN and CDR2 as SYDVKM. The CDR3 has 20 amino acids.